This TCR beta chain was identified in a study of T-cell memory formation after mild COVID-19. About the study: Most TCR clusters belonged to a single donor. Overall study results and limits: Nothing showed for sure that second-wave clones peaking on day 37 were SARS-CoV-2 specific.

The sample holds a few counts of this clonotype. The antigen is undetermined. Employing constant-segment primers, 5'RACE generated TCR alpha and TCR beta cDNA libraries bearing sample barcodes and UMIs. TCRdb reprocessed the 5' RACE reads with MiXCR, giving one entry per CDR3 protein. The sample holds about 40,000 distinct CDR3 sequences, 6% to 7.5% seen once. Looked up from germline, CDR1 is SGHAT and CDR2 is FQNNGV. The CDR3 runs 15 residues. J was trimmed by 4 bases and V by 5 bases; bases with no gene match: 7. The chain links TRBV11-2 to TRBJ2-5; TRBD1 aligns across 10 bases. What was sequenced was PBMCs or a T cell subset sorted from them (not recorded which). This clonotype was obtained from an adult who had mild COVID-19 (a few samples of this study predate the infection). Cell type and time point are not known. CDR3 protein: CASSLGTGVGETQYF. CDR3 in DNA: TGTGCCAGCAGCCTCGGGACAGGGGTAGGAGAGACCCAGTACTTC.